The next 7 T cell receptor beta chains were all read from a single sample in a study of shared clonotypes between healthy human individuals. Clones were read by immunoSEQ multiplex PCR, and TCRdb kept only the in-frame ones, dropping some. The top ten clones hold 0.13% of a sample with just over 2,000,000 clones, roughly 94% of them seen once. The sequenced sample was naive CD4+ T cells sorted from blood. Subset described: CD45RA+ positively selected. These receptors were taken from a man between 18 and 29 years old in good health.

As regards this clone: A clone one base away is much larger, so this may be a read error. Within the sample, other DNA sequences also encode this same CDR3. The rearrangement links TRBV27 to TRBJ1-2; D not certain. CDR1 MNHEY and CDR2 SMNVEV come from the germline V gene (reference sequence). V lost 2 bases and J lost 5, with 6 bases in between. This CDR3 is 12 amino acids long. The CDR3 here is CASSLNGYGYTF. The CDR3 DNA reads as TGTGCCAGCAGTTTAAATGGGTATGGCTACACCTTC.

The J gene is TRBJ1-1, the V gene TRBV30; D ambiguous. V lost 0 bases to trimming and J lost 1 base, with 6 bases between them. The length of the CDR3 is 13 residues. Germline CDR1 GTSNPN, CDR2 SVGIG (reference sequence). The CDR3: CAWSVEQNTEAFF. The CDR3 nucleotides read TGTGCCTGGAGTGTCGAGCAGAACACTGAAGCTTTCTTT.

The CDR3 region is CASSGDNRPGDGYTF. The CDR3 DNA reads as TGTGCCAGCAGTGGTGACAATCGGCCCGGTGATGGCTACACCTTC. The gene calls are TRBV2 and TRBJ1-2; D call uncertain. The CDR3 consists of 15 residues. The ends were cut back, 4 bases at V and 6 bases at J, with 18 bases in the middle. Germline V CDR1 and CDR2: SNHLY, FYNNEI.

The V call is TRBV10-2, the J call TRBJ1-2, with D tentatively TRBD1 (6 bases). This CDR3 is built from 15 residues. V lost 0 bases to trimming and J lost 5 bases, with 13 bases between them. Germline V gene sequence: CDR1 WSHSY, CDR2 SAAADI. CDR3 sequence reads: CASSESGGHLYGYTF. The CDR3 DNA follows: TGCGCCAGCAGTGAGTCGGGGGGACACCTTTATGGCTACACCTTC.

The genes are TRBV4-1 and TRBJ1-1; D is uncertain. The germline V gene has CDR1 MGHRA and CDR2 YSYEKL. V shed 1 base and J shed 4 bases, with 10 bases lying between them. This CDR3 region has 14 residues. In nucleotides, the CDR3 is TGCGCCAGCAGCCAAGGGCCTTTATTCACTGAAGCTTTCTTT. This codes for CASSQGPLFTEAFF.

The CDR3 bases are TGTGCCAGCAGCTTACAATCAGATACGCAGTATTTT. Amino acid sequence: CASSLQSDTQYF. The rearrangement links TRBV7-9 to TRBJ2-3; D is uncertain. Germline CDR1 reads SEHNR; CDR2 reads FQNEAQ (reference sequence). The V end was cut by 2 bases, the J end by 4 bases, with 4 bases between. The CDR3 runs 12 residues. Full variable domain (remainder filled in from reference TRBV7-9 and TRBJ2-3): DTGVSQNPRHKITKRGQNVTFRCDPISEHNRLYWYRQTLGQGPEFLTYFQNEAQLEKSRLLSDRFSAERPKGSFSTLEIQRTEQGDSAMYLCASSLQSDTQYFGPGTRLTVL.

The CDR3 region has the DNA TGTGCCAGCAGTTACCCCGGACAGGGAAACACCATATATTTT. Its protein is CASSYPGQGNTIYF. The rearrangement links TRBV28 to TRBJ1-3, with D tentatively TRBD1 (6 bases). Germline CDR1 MDHEN, CDR2 SYDVKM. The CDR3 consists of 14 residues. Trimming stripped 4 bases from V and 4 bases from J, with 11 bases between.